The TCR beta chain described here comes from a study of early T cells in non-severe SARS-CoV-2 infection. For the study at large: Bulk RNA isolated from unsorted whole blood underwent sequencing; chains were not paired.

At least ten counts were recorded for this clonotype. Its antigen is unidentified. Trimming took off 4 bases at V and 8 bases at J, with 17 bases between the two ends. CDR3 length: 14 residues. Germline CDR1 is DFQATT and CDR2 is SNEGSKA (reference sequence). Molecules of cDNA were individually given unique molecular identifiers that were attached to them. A single record per CDR3 protein comes from TCRdb applying MiXCR to the 5' RACE reads. The table shows about 69,000 distinct CDR3 sequences, with around a tenth occurring only once. Whole-study findings and limits: Matches to VDJdb favored anti-spike CD8 responses and missed private and CD4 specificities.

What was sequenced was whole blood. The V and J genes are TRBV20-1 and TRBJ1-4; D is uncertain. The sequence came from an adult who was a healthcare worker with PCR-confirmed SARS-CoV-2 infection or an uninfected control (not recorded which). The CDR3 loop reads CSATSRKGREKLFF. Written as DNA, the CDR3 is TGCAGTGCTACCTCCCGCAAAGGGAGAGAAAAACTGTTTTTT.